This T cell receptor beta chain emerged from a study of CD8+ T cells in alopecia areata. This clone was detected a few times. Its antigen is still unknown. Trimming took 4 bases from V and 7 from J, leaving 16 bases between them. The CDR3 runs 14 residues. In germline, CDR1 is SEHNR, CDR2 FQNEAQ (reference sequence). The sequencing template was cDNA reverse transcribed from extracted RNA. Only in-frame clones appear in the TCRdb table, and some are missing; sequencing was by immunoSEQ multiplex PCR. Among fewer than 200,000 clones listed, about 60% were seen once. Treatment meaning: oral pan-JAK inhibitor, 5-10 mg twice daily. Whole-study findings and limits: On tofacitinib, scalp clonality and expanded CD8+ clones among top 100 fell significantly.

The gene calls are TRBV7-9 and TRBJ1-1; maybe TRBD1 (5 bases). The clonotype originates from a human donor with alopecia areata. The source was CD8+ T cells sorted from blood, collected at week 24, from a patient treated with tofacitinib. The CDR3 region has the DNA TGTGCCAGCAGCTCCCCCCGTAAGGGGCTTGAAGCTTTCTTT. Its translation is CASSSPRKGLEAFF.